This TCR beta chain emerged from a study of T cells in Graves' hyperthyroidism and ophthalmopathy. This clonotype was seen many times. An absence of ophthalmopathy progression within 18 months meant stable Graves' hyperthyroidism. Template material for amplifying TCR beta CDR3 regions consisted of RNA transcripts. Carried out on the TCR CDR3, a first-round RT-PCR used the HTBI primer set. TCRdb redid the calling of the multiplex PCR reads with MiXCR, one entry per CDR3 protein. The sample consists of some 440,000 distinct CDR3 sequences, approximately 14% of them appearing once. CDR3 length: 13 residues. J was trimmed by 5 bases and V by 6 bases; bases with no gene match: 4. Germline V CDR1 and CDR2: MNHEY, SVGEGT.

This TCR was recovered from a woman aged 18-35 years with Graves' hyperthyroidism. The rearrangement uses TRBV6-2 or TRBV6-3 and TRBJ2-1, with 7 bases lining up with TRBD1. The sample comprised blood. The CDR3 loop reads CASRWGQNNEQFF. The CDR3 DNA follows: TGTGCCAGCAGATGGGGACAGAACAATGAGCAGTTCTTC.